Shown below are 24 T cell receptor beta chains from a single sample sequenced in a study of blood T cell repertoires in COVID-19. Sequenced by immunoSEQ multiplex PCR; TCRdb stores in-frame clones only, minus some. The data show 90,000 to 120,000 clones, roughly nine tenths seen once. Material: peripheral blood. These receptors originate from a human donor in a cohort sampled during active COVID-19.

The chain carries TRBV7-4 and TRBJ1-5; no firm D call. Per the germline V gene, CDR1 is SGHVT and CDR2 is SQSDAQ. The CDR3 extends over 12 amino acids. With 5 bases removed from V and 5 bases from J, the gap between germline ends came to 7 bases. Written as DNA, the CDR3 is TGTGCCAGCAGCCCTAAGTATCAGCCCCAGCATTTT. Translated: CASSPKYQPQHF.

For this clone: At one end the junction does not follow the germline gene, possibly because of a read error. The chain is built from TRBV7-7 and TRBJ2-5; D might be TRBD2 (6 bases). CDR3 length: 15 residues. Germline CDR1 is SSHAT and CDR2 is FNYEAQ (reference sequence). CDR3 protein: CASSTGRGSQETQYF. Written as DNA, the CDR3 is TGTGCTAGCAGTACAGGCCGGGGGAGCCAAGAGACCCAGTACTTC.

The rearrangement uses TRBV5-8 and TRBJ1-2; a weak D match, TRBD1 (5 bases). The ends were cut back, 0 bases at V and 7 bases at J, with 16 bases in the middle. CDR1 is SGHTS, CDR2 YDEGEE, per germline. The CDR3 extends over 15 amino acids. The chain's CDR3 is CASSLAASGGAGYTF. Written as DNA, the CDR3 is TGTGCCAGCAGCTTGGCGGCATCCGGAGGGGCTGGCTACACCTTC.

The chain combines TRBV19 with TRBJ2-1; TRBD2 matches 8 bases. Germline V gives CDR1 LNHDA, CDR2 SQIVND (reference sequence). V was pared by 6 bases and J by 4 bases, with 8 bases of the junction left unmatched. This CDR3 is built from 15 residues. The CDR3 loop reads CASRQPGLVYNEQFF. The CDR3, as DNA: TGTGCCAGTAGGCAGCCGGGACTAGTATACAATGAGCAGTTCTTC.

The chain is built from TRBV3-1 (or the pseudogene TRBV3-2) and TRBJ2-1; TRBD2 might be the D (5 bases). V shed 1 base and J shed 11 bases, with 9 bases lying between them. This CDR3 has 12 amino acids. Germline CDR1 and CDR2: LGHDT and YNNKEL (reference sequence). The CDR3 sequence: CASSQAGLQQFF. CDR3 nucleotide sequence: TGTGCCAGCAGCCAAGCGGGATTACAGCAGTTCTTC.

The rearrangement links TRBV28 to TRBJ2-1, with 11 nucleotides matching TRBD2. CDR1 and CDR2 from the germline V gene are MDHEN and SYDVKM. The J segment lost 4 bases and the V segment lost 5 bases, leaving 7 bases of the junction unmatched. The CDR3 is 16 amino acids. CDR3 amino acids: CASSPSSGGTYNEQFF. CDR3 DNA: TGTGCCAGCAGTCCGTCTAGCGGGGGGACATACAATGAGCAGTTCTTC.

This sequence joins TRBV5-6 and TRBJ2-2, with D perhaps matching TRBD2 (5 bases). This CDR3 has 16 residues. V was trimmed by 3 bases and J by 5 bases, leaving 17 bases between them. In germline, CDR1 is SGHDT, CDR2 YYEEEE. Written as DNA, the CDR3 is TGTGCCAGCAGCTCCACGCCGAGCCCGGGGACCGGGGAGCTGTTTTTT. Its protein product is CASSSTPSPGTGELFF.

The chain uses TRBV6-5 and TRBJ1-2, with D perhaps matching TRBD1 (6 bases). The germline V and J ends were trimmed by 7 bases and 3 bases, with 15 bases remaining between them. This CDR3 spans 14 amino acids. Germline V gives CDR1 MNHEY, CDR2 SVGAGI. CDR3 in amino acids: CASITGPTDYGYTF. CDR3 nucleotides: TGTGCCAGCATTACAGGGCCCACAGACTATGGCTACACCTTC.

The chain has TRBV6-2 or TRBV6-3 and TRBJ2-1; a possible D gene is TRBD1 (5 bases). The V end was cut by 2 bases, the J end by 4 bases, with 9 bases between. This CDR3 has 14 residues. Germline-derived CDR1 and CDR2 are MNHEY and SVGEGT. CDR3 in DNA: TGTGCCAGCAGTTACCTTGACAGATACAATGAGCAGTTCTTC. It yields the protein CASSYLDRYNEQFF.

The chain has TRBV11-3 and TRBJ2-5; D uncertain. This CDR3 has 13 residues. The germline V and J ends were trimmed by 5 bases and 5 bases, with 12 bases remaining between them. CDR1 SGHNT and CDR2 YENEEA come from the germline V gene. In DNA form, the CDR3 reads TGTGCCAGCAGCGACATTTTCACGGAGACCCAGTACTTC. Its protein is CASSDIFTETQYF.

V gene TRBV7-3 combines with J gene TRBJ2-3; TRBD1 is a possible D gene (6 bases). Deletions cut 4 bases from V and 2 bases from J, with 13 bases between. The length of the CDR3 is 15 residues. CDR1 SGHTA and CDR2 FQGTGA come from the germline V gene. DNA of the CDR3: TGTGCCAGCAGCTCCACCGGACAGAACACAGATACGCAGTATTTT. Protein product: CASSSTGQNTDTQYF.

This chain links TRBV3-1 (or the pseudogene TRBV3-2) with TRBJ2-3; 7 nucleotides line up with TRBD1. The V and J ends lost 4 bases and 4 bases, in that order; junction bases with no gene match: 8. Per the germline V gene, CDR1 is LGHDT and CDR2 is YNNKEL (reference sequence). CDR3 length equals 15 residues. The CDR3: CASSPLGQPADTQYF. CDR3 bases: TGTGCCAGCAGCCCCTTGGGACAGCCGGCAGATACGCAGTATTTT.

The rearrangement links TRBV7-3 to TRBJ2-3, with TRBD2 matching 15 bases. V lost 5 bases, J lost 5 bases, and 14 bases stayed unmatched. In germline, CDR1 is SGHTA, CDR2 FQGTGA. There are 19 residues in the CDR3. CDR3 sequence reads: CASSRGLAGGPYSGDTQYF. The CDR3 DNA reads as TGTGCCAGCAGCCGCGGACTAGCGGGGGGGCCTTACTCCGGAGATACGCAGTATTTT.

V and J are TRBV3-1 (or the pseudogene TRBV3-2) and TRBJ2-7, with 8 bases fitting TRBD2. From germline, CDR1 is LGHDT and CDR2 YNNKEL (reference sequence). The CDR3 contains 16 residues. Trimming removed 3 bases from V and 7 bases from J; junction bases left unmatched: 14. The CDR3 DNA follows: TGTGCCAGCAGCCAGAACCGGGACTCCCGGGGGGGGGAGCAGTACTTC. The encoded protein is CASSQNRDSRGGEQYF.

This chain uses TRBV4-2 with TRBJ2-1; 9 nucleotides match TRBD2. The J segment lost 4 bases and the V segment lost 0 bases, leaving 4 bases of the junction unmatched. Germline assignment: CDR1 LGHNA and CDR2 YNFKEQ. The CDR3 is made up of 16 amino acids. The CDR3 coding sequence is TGTGCCAGCAGCCAAGAGAGCGGGGGGCGGTACAATGAGCAGTTCTTC. Its translation: CASSQESGGRYNEQFF.

The rearrangement links TRBV19 to TRBJ2-7; possibly TRBD2 for D (7 bases). V lost 9 bases and J 3 bases, leaving 15 bases between the germline ends. CDR3 length: 13 amino acids. Looked up from germline, CDR1 is LNHDA and CDR2 is SQIVND (reference sequence). The CDR3 sequence: CASSWRGGYEQYF. CDR3 DNA: TGTGCCAGCTCGTGGAGGGGGGGCTACGAGCAGTACTTC. Supplemented by reference TRBV19 and TRBJ2-7, the full variable domain reads DGGITQSPKYLFRKEGQNVTLSCEQNLNHDAMYWYRQDPGQGLRLIYYSQIVNDFQKGDIAEGYSVSREKKESFPLTVTSAQKNPTAFYLCASSWRGGYEQYFGPGTRLTVT.

The V gene is TRBV9, the J gene TRBJ2-3; tentative D call: TRBD1 (6 bases). Germline V gives CDR1 SGDLS, CDR2 YYNGEE. V was pared by 8 bases and J by 0 bases, with 16 bases between. This CDR3 is built from 15 residues. CDR3 protein: CASRSGATSTDTQYF. As DNA, the CDR3 is TGTGCCAGTCGTTCAGGGGCTACTAGCACAGATACGCAGTATTTT.

The rearrangement joins TRBV28 to TRBJ2-5, with a weak D call TRBD2 (7 bases). Germline assignment: CDR1 MDHEN and CDR2 SYDVKM. The V and J ends lost 5 bases and 5 bases respectively, with 18 bases between them. The CDR3 runs to 15 residues. The CDR3 sequence is CASSGGPGGFETQYF. CDR3 in DNA: TGTGCCAGCAGTGGGGGACCGGGGGGCTTTGAGACCCAGTACTTC.

CDR3 bases: TGTGCCAGCAGCACCGGGGGGGCCCCGACAGATACGCAGTATTTT. Residues: CASSTGGAPTDTQYF. The genes are TRBV7-2 and TRBJ2-3; 8 nucleotides match TRBD2. Germline V lookup: CDR1 SGHTA, CDR2 FQGNSA. With 5 bases clipped from V and 3 bases from J, the junction kept 7 bases outside the gene matches. This CDR3 has 15 residues.

V usage is TRBV7-9 and J usage is TRBJ2-1; D remains unclear. Germline V gene lookup returns CDR1 SEHNR and CDR2 FQNEAQ (reference sequence). The CDR3 runs to 11 residues. Trimming cost V 3 bases and J 10 bases, with 7 bases left between them. The CDR3 sequence is CASSFPVEQFF. The CDR3, as DNA: TGTGCCAGCAGCTTCCCTGTCGAGCAGTTCTTC.

The rearrangement uses TRBV10-3 and TRBJ2-3; D is perhaps TRBD1 (5 bases). The V gene's germline CDR1 is ENHRY and CDR2 SYGVKD. The CDR3 is 16 amino acids. Trimming took 0 bases from V and 4 from J, leaving 14 bases between them. The CDR3 spells CAISESLQGGADTQYF. The CDR3 coding sequence is TGTGCCATCAGTGAGTCCCTGCAGGGTGGCGCAGATACGCAGTATTTT.

The chain combines TRBV5-1 with TRBJ2-7, with 7 bases lining up with TRBD1. The trim removed 2 bases at V and 5 bases at J, leaving 7 bases unmatched. This CDR3 has 14 residues. Germline V gives CDR1 SGHRS, CDR2 YFSETQ. The CDR3 region has the DNA TGCGCCAGCAGCTTTTCCAGGGGGTTCCACGAGCAGTACTTC. Translating it yields CASSFSRGFHEQYF.

The chain has TRBV28 and TRBJ2-7, with a tentative D call TRBD1 (5 bases). Germline values: CDR1 MDHEN, CDR2 SYDVKM. With 6 bases removed from V and 6 bases from J, the gap between germline ends came to 21 bases. The CDR3 consists of 15 residues. The CDR3 region has the DNA TGTGCCAGCAGAGAAACTCTGGAGAACCAGGGCGAGCAGTACTTC. This codes for CASRETLENQGEQYF. Full variable domain (rest looked up from reference TRBV28 and TRBJ2-7): DVKVTQSSRYLVKRTGEKVFLECVQDMDHENMFWYRQDPGLGLRLIYFSYDVKMKEKGDIPEGYSVSREKKERFSLILESASTNQTSMYLCASRETLENQGEQYFGPGTRLTVT.

The chain links TRBV3-1 (or the pseudogene TRBV3-2) to TRBJ1-3; TRBD1 aligns across 8 bases. The CDR3 sequence is 17 residues long. V trimming: 1 base; J trimming: 2 bases; junction bases outside the gene matches: 7. CDR1 and CDR2 from the germline V gene are LGHDT and YNNKEL (reference sequence). In nucleotides, the CDR3 is TGTGCCAGCAGCCAAGGGGTCCGGGGACAGGCTGGAAACACCATATATTTT. This gives the protein CASSQGVRGQAGNTIYF.